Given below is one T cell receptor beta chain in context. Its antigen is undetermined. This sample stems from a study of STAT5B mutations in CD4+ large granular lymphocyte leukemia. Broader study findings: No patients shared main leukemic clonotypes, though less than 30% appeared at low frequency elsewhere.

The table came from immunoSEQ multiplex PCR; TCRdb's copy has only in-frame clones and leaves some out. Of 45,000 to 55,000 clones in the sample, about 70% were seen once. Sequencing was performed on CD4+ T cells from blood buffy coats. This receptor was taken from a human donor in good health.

Here the CDR3 reads CASSLGRARGSPLHF. The CDR3 DNA follows: TGTGCCAGCAGCTTAGGCAGGGCACGTGGTTCACCCCTCCACTTT. The V call is TRBV13, the J call TRBJ1-6; D possibly corresponds to TRBD1 (5 bases). This CDR3 has 15 residues. Germline assignment: CDR1 PRHDT and CDR2 FYEKMQ (reference sequence). V lost 0 bases, J lost 9 bases, and 12 bases lay in between.